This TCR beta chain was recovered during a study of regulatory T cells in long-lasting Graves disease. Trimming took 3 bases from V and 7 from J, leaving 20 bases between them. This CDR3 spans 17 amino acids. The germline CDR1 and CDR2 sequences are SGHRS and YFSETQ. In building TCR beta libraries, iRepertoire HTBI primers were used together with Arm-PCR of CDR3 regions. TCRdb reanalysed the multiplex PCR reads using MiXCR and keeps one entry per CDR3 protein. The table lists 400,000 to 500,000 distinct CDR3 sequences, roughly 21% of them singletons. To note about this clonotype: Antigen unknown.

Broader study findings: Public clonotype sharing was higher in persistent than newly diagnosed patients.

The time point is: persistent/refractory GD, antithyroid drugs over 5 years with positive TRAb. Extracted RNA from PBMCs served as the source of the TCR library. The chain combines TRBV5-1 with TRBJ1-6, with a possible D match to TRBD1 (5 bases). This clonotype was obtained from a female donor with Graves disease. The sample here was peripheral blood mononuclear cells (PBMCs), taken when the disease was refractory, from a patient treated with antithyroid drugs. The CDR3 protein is CASSSGTSSPLNSPLHF. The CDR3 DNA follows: TGCGCCAGCAGCTCGGGGACTTCTAGCCCGCTGAATTCACCCCTCCACTTT.